This TCR beta chain was retrieved from a study of Graves' ophthalmopathy and Graves' hyperthyroidism. Ineligible for inclusion were patients with other autoimmune diseases, uncontrolled infections, pregnancy or lactation. Orbital computed tomography, together with clinical symptoms, serum thyroxine, TRAb and thyroid ultrasound, was used for diagnosis. CDR3 regions of TCR beta were amplified from RNA transcripts. Second-round multiplex PCR came after first-round RT-PCR with HTBI primers. TCRdb processed the multiplex PCR reads anew with MiXCR; each CDR3 protein has one entry. The sample records hundreds of thousands of distinct CDR3 sequences, approximately 39% being singletons. CDR1 is SQVTM, CDR2 ANQGSEA, per germline. This CDR3 region has 13 residues. Germline trimming cut 7 bases from V and 8 bases from J; bases unmatched to any gene: 13.

V usage is TRBV29-1 and J usage is TRBJ1-2, with TRBD1 matching over 7 bases. The sample comprised peripheral blood. This receptor was obtained from an adult man with Graves' ophthalmopathy. The CDR3 sequence is CSGETGIGTGYTF. The CDR3, as DNA: TGCAGCGGAGAGACAGGGATTGGGACCGGCTACACCTTC.